A selection of T cell receptor beta chains follows, all from one sample in a study of T cells in Graves' hyperthyroidism and ophthalmopathy. TCRdb re-called the multiplex PCR reads with MiXCR, one entry per CDR3 protein. The sample lists 300,000 to 400,000 distinct CDR3 sequences, around a sixth occurring once. The specimen was blood. Receptor source: a woman aged 45-65 years with Graves' hyperthyroidism. The CDR3 runs from the conserved cysteine through the conserved F or W. Fields, in order: D gene, clone size, V gene, J gene, CDR3 length, CDR3 DNA, CDR3 protein. D genes are given only for firm matches. Clone size is given for some rows only: seen once, a few or many times, or a class if the clone is expanded.

>-|-|TRBV28|TRBJ2-1|16
TGTGCCAGCAGCGCCGGGGCTAGCGACTCCTACAATGAGCAGTTCTTC
CASSAGASDSYNEQFF
>TRBD2|-|TRBV3-1|TRBJ2-3|17
TGTGCCAGCAGCCCCGGGACTAGCGGCCCAAGCACAGATACGCAGTATTTT
CASSPGTSGPSTDTQYF
>-|many|TRBV18|TRBJ1-4|16
TGTGCCAGCTCACCAGAAGGGCAGCCTCAACTTGAAAAACTGTTTTTT
CASSPEGQPQLEKLFF
>TRBD2|many|TRBV7-3|TRBJ2-1|14
TGTGCCAGCAGTCCGGGAGGGGCCTACAATGAGCAGTTCTTC
CASSPGGAYNEQFF
>-|-|TRBV6-1|TRBJ2-1|12
TGTGCCAGCAGTGAAATGAGAGATGAGCAGTTCTTC
CASSEMRDEQFF
>-|many|TRBV6-1|TRBJ2-7|15
TGTGCCAGCAGTCTCAGCGAGAGGGGCTCCTACGAGCAGTACTTC
CASSLSERGSYEQYF
>-|-|TRBV19|TRBJ2-3|16
TGTGCCAGTCGAGGCCATGGAGCGTGGGAGTCAGATACGCAGTATTTT
CASRGHGAWESDTQYF
>-|-|TRBV7-2|TRBJ1-4|18
TGTGCCAGCAGCTTAGTTCGGGGGAGGGGGAGAACTAATGAAAAACTGTTTTTT
CASSLVRGRGRTNEKLFF
>TRBD2|-|TRBV7-2|TRBJ2-1|17
TGTGCCAGCAGCTTGACTAGCGGGACCTCCTCCTACAATGAGCAGTTCTTC
CASSLTSGTSSYNEQFF
>-|many|TRBV18|TRBJ2-1|14
TGTGCCAGCTCACCGCAGGGGTCTCGGCATGAGCAGTTCTTC
CASSPQGSRHEQFF
>TRBD1|-|TRBV3-1|TRBJ1-3|16
TGTGCCAGCAGCCAAGGATTGGGACAGAATGGAAACACCATATATTTT
CASSQGLGQNGNTIYF
>TRBD1|many|TRBV11-2|TRBJ1-1|15
TGTGCCAGCAGCTTGACAGGGGCGCCGAACACTGAAGCTTTCTTT
CASSLTGAPNTEAFF
>-|many|TRBV18|TRBJ1-3|17
TGTGCCAGCTCACCTGGCGTTGGAACGGGCTCTGGAAACACCATATATTTT
CASSPGVGTGSGNTIYF
>-|many|TRBV5-1|TRBJ2-1|17
TGCGCCAGCAGCCGCACTATGGTGGTAGCGTCCTACAATGAGCAGTTCTTC
CASSRTMVVASYNEQFF
>TRBD1|few|TRBV13|TRBJ1-1|14
TGTGCCAGCAGCACCTCAGGGGGCGGCACTGAAGCTTTCTTT
CASSTSGGGTEAFF
>-|many|TRBV6-1|TRBJ1-2|15
TGTGCCAGCAGTGTGGCGGAGGGGAGTTGGTATGGCTACACCTTC
CASSVAEGSWYGYTF
>TRBD2|-|TRBV4-1|TRBJ2-3|17
TGCGCCAGCAGCCACGGGACTAGCGGGGGGAGCGGGCATACGCAGTATTTT
CASSHGTSGGSGHTQYF
>-|many|TRBV6-1|TRBJ2-1|14
TGTGCCAGCAGAGTAGACAGATACAATGGAGAGCAGTTCTTC
CASRVDRYNGEQFF
>-|-|TRBV28|TRBJ1-1|14
TGTGCCAGCAGCAGGGGTGACATGAACACTGAAGCTTTCTTT
CASSRGDMNTEAFF
>-|many|TRBV11-2|TRBJ2-4|13
TGTGCCAGCAGCTTCCAGGGGAGAAACATTCAGTACTTC
CASSFQGRNIQYF
>TRBD1|many|TRBV2|TRBJ1-2|13
TGTGCCAGCAGGGACCGGGACAGCCATGGCTACACCTTC
CASRDRDSHGYTF
>-|few|TRBV28|TRBJ2-7|16
TGTGCCAGCAGTCCCCAGGACTACCCGAGGGTGGCCGAGCAGTACTTC
CASSPQDYPRVAEQYF
>-|few|TRBV3-1|TRBJ2-6|17
TGTGCCAGCAGCCAAGATGTGAGCCCCAGAGGGGCCAACGTCCTGACTTTC
CASSQDVSPRGANVLTF
>-|-|TRBV27|TRBJ2-1|14
TGTGCCAGCGGAGACCCGGGCCAACAGAATGAGCAGTTCTTC
CASGDPGQQNEQFF
>-|many|TRBV6-2/TRBV6-3|TRBJ1-1|14
TGTGCCAGCAGTTACTCGTACCCGAACACTGAAGCTTTCTTT
CASSYSYPNTEAFF
>TRBD2|many|TRBV11-2|TRBJ2-5|20
TGTGCCAGCAGCTTCGCCCGACGGCCTAGAGGACTAGCGGCCCAAGAGACCCAGTACTTC
CASSFARRPRGLAAQETQYF
>-|many|TRBV3-1|TRBJ1-1|14
TGTGCCAGCAGCCGTTATGAGGGGCACACTGAAGCTTTCTTT
CASSRYEGHTEAFF
>-|-|TRBV5-6|TRBJ1-1|15
TGCGCCAGCAGACCAAACACAGGTCAGAACACTGAAGCTTTCTTT
CASRPNTGQNTEAFF
>-|-|TRBV7-9|TRBJ2-2|17
TGTGCCAGCAACTTAGGTGTCTCCCGGGCAAACACCGGGGAGCTGTTTTTT
CASNLGVSRANTGELFF
>-|few|TRBV5-1|TRBJ1-2|15
TGCGCCAGCAGCCGGGAGACGGATTCTAACTATGGCTACACCTTC
CASSRETDSNYGYTF
>TRBD2|many|TRBV6-1|TRBJ2-3|16
TGTGCCAGCAGTGACAGACTAGCGGGAGGCGTAGATACGCAGTATTTT
CASSDRLAGGVDTQYF
>-|-|TRBV7-2|TRBJ2-7|11
TGTACCAGCAGCTTTAGTGGCGAGCAGTACTTC
CTSSFSGEQYF
>TRBD2|many|TRBV20-1|TRBJ2-5|14
TGCAGTGCTAGAGTAGCGGGAGTGGTAGAGACCCAGTACTTC
CSARVAGVVETQYF
>TRBD2|many|TRBV10-3|TRBJ2-7|15
TGTGCCATCAGTGAGTCTGGACTAGCGGAAGGGGAGCAGTACTTC
CAISESGLAEGEQYF
>-|many|TRBV2|TRBJ2-2|13
TGTGCCAGCAGTGGACAGAGGACCGGGGAGCTGTTTTTT
CASSGQRTGELFF
>-|-|TRBV20-1|TRBJ1-6|13
TGCAGTGCTAGACTGGGGAGTAATTCACCCCTCCACTTT
CSARLGSNSPLHF
>-|-|TRBV7-3|TRBJ2-1|15
TGTGCCAGCAGCCCCTACGGGGGCGCGTACAATGAGCAGTTCTTC
CASSPYGGAYNEQFF
>-|few|TRBV20-1|TRBJ2-2|13
TGCAGTGCTAGAGATCCCAGCCCCGGGGAGCTGTTTTTT
CSARDPSPGELFF
>-|few|TRBV5-6|TRBJ1-1|13
TGTGCCAGCAGCTCCCCTTGGGTTAATGAAGCTTTCTTT
CASSSPWVNEAFF
>-|few|TRBV20-1|TRBJ1-1|14
TGCAGTGCTAGAGCCGGGACACCGAACACTGAAGCTTTCTTT
CSARAGTPNTEAFF
>-|many|TRBV16|TRBJ2-5|14
TGTGCCAGCAGTCCCAACTTCGAAGGAGGGACCCAGTACTTC
CASSPNFEGGTQYF
>-|few|TRBV30|TRBJ1-6|11
TGTGCCTGGAGTCGCACGTCACCCCTCCACTTT
CAWSRTSPLHF
>-|-|TRBV11-2|TRBJ2-5|15
TGTGCCAGCAGCTTAGCGGCTGTCACAGCCGAGACCCAGTACTTC
CASSLAAVTAETQYF
>TRBD2|many|TRBV5-1|TRBJ2-1|14
TGCGCCAGCAGCGCGGGGGGGCTACGCGATGAGCAGTTCTTC
CASSAGGLRDEQFF
>TRBD2|-|TRBV7-3|TRBJ2-1|17
TGTGCCAGCAGCGGCGGGACTAGCGGGAGTCCCTACAATGAGCAGTTCTTC
CASSGGTSGSPYNEQFF